This passage covers 18 T cell receptor beta chains from one sample sequenced in a study of beta chain features in type 1 diabetes. Study-wide results and limits: Type 1 diabetes patients had TCRB CDR3s that were shorter (moderately but significantly so) in all four CD4+ subsets.

TCRB transcripts that were expressed got sequenced, as all of the isolated RNA had been reverse transcribed. Profiled with immunoSEQ multiplex PCR; TCRdb holds only in-frame clones, not every one. The data hold around 140,000 clones, with roughly 10% observed a single time. Their antigen targets remain unknown. Sequencing was performed on central memory CD4+ T cells from blood. The receptors originated from a man aged 25-40 years with type 1 diabetes.

The genes are TRBV6-1 and TRBJ2-7; 10 bases fit TRBD2. V shed 7 bases and J 2 bases; nucleotides not matched to a gene: 8. The CDR3 totals 15 residues. From germline, CDR1 is MNHNS and CDR2 SASEGT. In DNA form, the CDR3 reads TGTGCCAGCACCAAAAGGACTAGCGGAACCTACGAGCAGTACTTC. This encodes CASTKRTSGTYEQYF.

This clone was seen a handful of times. The chain employs TRBV4-1 and TRBJ2-2; 8 positions match TRBD1. Germline assignment: CDR1 MGHRA and CDR2 YSYEKL. Trimming took 4 bases from V and 6 from J; bases not matched to a gene: 7. CDR3 length equals 15 residues. CDR3 protein: CASSRTDREAGELFF. The CDR3 coding sequence is TGCGCCAGCAGCCGAACGGACAGGGAGGCCGGGGAGCTGTTTTTT.

This clone was detected only a few times. This rearrangement joins TRBV6-6 to TRBJ1-4; D is ambiguous. Trimming removed 6 bases at V and 5 bases at J, with 13 bases between. The length of the CDR3 is 14 residues. Germline V CDR1 and CDR2: MNHNY, SVGAGI (reference sequence). The CDR3, as DNA: TGTGCCAGCAGACATGGACTGGCAAATGAAAAACTGTTTTTT. Its protein is CASRHGLANEKLFF.

This clone was picked up many times. The CDR3 coding sequence is TGTGCCAGCAGTGGGACAGGGTCGAACACCGGGGAGCTGTTTTTT. Protein product: CASSGTGSNTGELFF. The chain recombines TRBV28 with TRBJ2-2; 9 nucleotides line up with TRBD1. Unmatched junction bases numbered 1, after V lost 5 bases and J lost 0 bases. This CDR3 has 15 amino acids. Germline lookup yields CDR1 MDHEN and CDR2 SYDVKM.

The chain is built from TRBV5-1 and TRBJ2-7; D call uncertain. The CDR3 spans 13 residues. V dropped 4 bases and J dropped 7 bases, with 15 bases sitting between them. Germline CDR1 SGHRS, CDR2 YFSETQ. Here the CDR3 DNA reads TGCGCCAGCAGCCTACCTTCGGAGTATGAGCAGTACTTC. Translation gives CASSLPSEYEQYF.

The chain joins TRBV28 to TRBJ2-3; D unclear. V was shortened by 6 bases and J by 6 bases, with 7 bases between the two germline ends. From germline, CDR1 is MDHEN and CDR2 SYDVKM. The CDR3 is 11 residues long. The CDR3 here is CASRQEDTQYF. CDR3 in DNA: TGTGCCAGCAGGCAAGAGGATACGCAGTATTTT.

DNA of the CDR3: TGTGCCTGGAGGCGACTAGCGGTAAGCTCCTACAATGAGCAGTTCTTC. Encoded protein: CAWRRLAVSSYNEQFF. The chain has TRBV30 and TRBJ2-1; 9 bases map to TRBD2. Germline V gives CDR1 GTSNPN, CDR2 SVGIG (reference sequence). After removal of 3 bases from V and 0 bases from J, the junction contained 6 bases not matched to a gene. The CDR3 is 16 amino acids.

This clone was counted many times. The chain employs TRBV18 and TRBJ2-2; D is unclear. The CDR3 is 16 amino acids. Germline loops: CDR1 KGHSH, CDR2 LQKENI. Trimming removed 0 bases from V and 1 base from J, with 9 bases in between. The CDR3 loop is CASSPPAGLNTGELFF. CDR3 sequence (DNA): TGTGCCAGCTCACCACCGGCAGGATTGAACACCGGGGAGCTGTTTTTT.

This chain links TRBV2 with TRBJ1-5; tentatively, D is TRBD1 (6 bases). CDR1 is SNHLY and CDR2 is FYNNEI in the germline V gene. Trimming cost V 5 bases and J 4 bases, with 15 bases left between them. This CDR3 is 15 amino acids long. The DNA for the CDR3 is TGTGCCAGCAGTCAGACAGGCCAAGTAAATCAGCCCCAGCATTTT. It encodes CASSQTGQVNQPQHF.

This clone was counted ten times or more. V and J are TRBV7-2 and TRBJ2-3; weak D call: TRBD1 (5 bases). Germline CDR1 is SGHTA and CDR2 is FQGNSA. Trimming took off 3 bases at V and 3 bases at J, with 10 bases between the two ends. This CDR3 spans 14 amino acids. The chain's CDR3 is CASSLNYRTDTQYF. The CDR3 bases are TGTGCCAGCAGCTTGAATTACAGGACAGATACGCAGTATTTT.

The rearrangement joins TRBV2 to TRBJ1-1; weak D call: TRBD1 (5 bases). Germline V CDR1 and CDR2: SNHLY, FYNNEI. V was cut by 6 bases and J by 1 base, with 9 bases left in between. The CDR3 runs to 13 residues. The CDR3 DNA reads as TGTGCCAGCAGCACGGACAAGAACACTGAAGCTTTCTTT. Encoded protein: CASSTDKNTEAFF. The complete variable domain, with remaining parts taken from reference TRBV2 and TRBJ1-1, reads EPEVTQTPSHQVTQMGQEVILRCVPISNHLYFYWYRQILGQKVEFLVSFYNNEISEKSEIFDDQFSVERPDGSNFTLKIRSTKLEDSAMYFCASSTDKNTEAFFGQGTRLTVV.

The chain carries TRBV2 and TRBJ1-6, with a tentative D call TRBD1 (5 bases). The CDR3 is 12 residues long. Germline loops: CDR1 SNHLY, CDR2 FYNNEI. Trimming left V 7 bases short and J 9 bases short, with 10 bases between. CDR3 amino acids: CASKQGVSPLHF. DNA of the CDR3: TGTGCCAGCAAACAAGGGGTTTCACCCCTCCACTTT.

The chain carries TRBV7-9 and TRBJ1-5; 7 bases line up with TRBD1. The CDR3 loop spans 14 amino acids. The germline V gene encodes CDR1 SEHNR and CDR2 FQNEAQ (reference sequence). V was clipped by 5 bases and J by 5 bases; unmatched bases: 6. CDR3 sequence: CASSPTGFDQPQHF. The CDR3 DNA reads TGTGCCAGCAGCCCGACAGGGTTTGATCAGCCCCAGCATTTT.

There are a few counts of this clone. The J gene is TRBJ2-5, the V gene TRBV5-1; possible D gene TRBD1, 6 bases. V lost 5 bases and J lost 5, with 19 bases in between. The CDR3 is made up of 15 amino acids. Germline CDR1 reads SGHRS; CDR2 reads YFSETQ. This chain's CDR3 is CASSPGQITRETQYF. The CDR3 DNA sequence: TGCGCCAGCAGTCCCGGACAGATAACTAGGGAGACCCAGTACTTC.

This clone has only a few counts. The CDR3 DNA reads TGTGCCAGCAGGGGATATCGCGGGGCTAGCAATCAGCCCCAGCATTTT. Its translation: CASRGYRGASNQPQHF. The rearrangement joins TRBV28 to TRBJ1-5; D may be TRBD1 (5 bases). Trimming shortened V by 6 bases and J by 0 bases, and 15 bases separated the two germline ends. This CDR3 has 16 residues. Germline V lookup: CDR1 MDHEN, CDR2 SYDVKM.

The chain recombines TRBV10-3 with TRBJ2-1; TRBD2 agrees at 11 bases. Unmatched junction bases numbered 6, after V lost 6 bases and J lost 5 bases. The CDR3 spans 15 residues. The germline gives CDR1 ENHRY, CDR2 SYGVKD. CDR3: CAIRHSGGADNEQFF. The CDR3, as DNA: TGTGCCATCAGACATAGCGGGGGGGCCGACAATGAGCAGTTCTTC.

This sequence joins TRBV2 and TRBJ2-5; weak D call: TRBD2 (5 bases). The CDR3 is 14 amino acids. Per the germline V gene, CDR1 is SNHLY and CDR2 is FYNNEI. V dropped 4 bases and J dropped 2 bases, with 11 bases sitting between them. The CDR3 is CASSGGLGQETQYF. The CDR3, as DNA: TGTGCCAGCAGTGGCGGGCTAGGGCAAGAGACCCAGTACTTC.

As for this clone: Other DNA sequences in this sample translate to the same CDR3. The chain combines TRBV29-1 with TRBJ1-1; D may be TRBD1 (6 bases). CDR1 and CDR2 (germline): SQVTM, ANQGSEA. V was shortened by 0 bases and J by 0 bases, with 14 bases between the two germline ends. The CDR3 runs 16 residues. The CDR3 region is CSVEDPRGYMNTEAFF. The CDR3 bases are TGCAGCGTTGAAGATCCCAGGGGATACATGAACACTGAAGCTTTCTTT.